The following is a T cell receptor beta chain sequence with its context. Its antigen is undetermined. The data originate from a study of siplizumab effects on memory and regulatory T cells. Broader study findings: No assignable naive or memory phenotype existed for roughly 80-97% of proliferating CD4+ or CD8+ clones. Some alloreactive sequences were traceable to unstimulated CD4+ memory cells, and siplizumab significantly reduced them.

CDR3 size: 14 residues. The V end lost 8 bases, the J end lost 8 bases, and 21 bases lay between the germline ends. The germline gives CDR1 MNHEY, CDR2 SMNVEV (reference sequence). Produced via immunoSEQ multiplex PCR; TCRdb's table is partial and in-frame only. The sample lists some 62,000 clones, 70% to 80% occurring once. This clonotype was obtained from a human donor in good health. Material: memory CD4+ T cells sorted from blood. V gene TRBV27 combines with J gene TRBJ1-1; maybe TRBD1 (6 bases). The CDR3 region has the DNA TGTGCCAGCGGCTTGAAATGGGGGGCGCGGGAAGCTTTCTTT. It codes for CASGLKWGAREAFF.